The table lists the clone carrying this T cell receptor beta chain with a few counts. These data originate in a study of cytomegalovirus exposure and HLA in healthy donors. Use of 60 Vbeta and 13 Jbeta primers characterized the PCR. Using immunoSEQ multiplex PCR, the repertoire was profiled, and TCRdb retains in-frame clones only, with some absent. Counted here are 55,000 to 80,000 clones, roughly 80% occurring once; the ten biggest clones make up 20% to 25%. The TCR originated in a woman aged 40 to 55 in good health and CMV-seropositive. Material: PBMCs.

CDR3 bases: TGCGCCAGCAGCCAAGTAGGGGGTCACGAGCAGTACTTC. This gives the protein CASSQVGGHEQYF. The gene calls are TRBV4-1 and TRBJ2-7; a possible D gene is TRBD1 (6 bases). The V and J ends lost 1 base and 5 bases respectively, with 9 bases between them. This CDR3 region has 13 residues. Germline-derived CDR1 and CDR2 are MGHRA and YSYEKL.